This T cell receptor beta chain was identified during a study of blood T cell repertoires in COVID-19. The overall study: Some COVID-19 samples were acute and others convalescent; all came from the United States, Italy and Spain. From T cells, B-cell-depleted T cells, or PBMCs came the material, which was cDNA or gDNA.

V dropped 5 bases and J dropped 7 bases, with 12 bases sitting between them. This CDR3 region has 13 residues. Germline V gives CDR1 GTSNPN, CDR2 SVGIG (reference sequence). Authors' processing steps: Quantification of nucleated cells was approximated via reference gene primer amplification. The table came from immunoSEQ multiplex PCR; TCRdb's copy has only in-frame clones and leaves some out. Clone size and the V and J calls come from that table; the DNA yielded D and trimming. The sample holds under 350,000 clones, 85% to 90% seen once. The sequencing input was peripheral blood. The chain joins TRBV30 to TRBJ1-6; D remains unclear. This TCR came from a man younger than 35 with active or convalescent COVID-19. The DNA of the CDR3 is TGTGCCTGGCGGGCGCCGGGGAATTCACCCCTCCACTTT. Its protein product is CAWRAPGNSPLHF.